This T cell receptor beta chain stems from a study of OX40 agonist ivuxolimab in advanced cancers. Study-level points and caveats: The authors did not determine the antigen specificity of the expanded peripheral T cells. CD4+ and CD8+ blood T cells expanded clonally by week 6 at 0.1 to 3.0 mg/kg.

Turning to this clone: What it binds is unknown.

TCRdb keeps only in-frame clones here, not all; method: immunoSEQ multiplex PCR. The table records about 38,000 clones, about 80% of them present only once. Excluded were patients having autoimmune disease history or systemic immunosuppression. The specimen comprised CD4+ or CD8+ T cells sorted from blood, sampled in a trial of the OX40 agonist ivuxolimab. The receptor comes from an adult with an advanced solid tumor such as melanoma, head and neck, liver or kidney cancer.

The DNA for the CDR3 is TGCGCCAGCAGCTTGAAAGGGGAAGACGAGCAGTACTTC. Protein sequence: CASSLKGEDEQYF. The J gene is TRBJ2-7, the V gene TRBV5-1; a possible D gene is TRBD1 (5 bases). Trimming pared 1 base from V and 5 bases from J, leaving 10 bases between. Germline V gene lookup returns CDR1 SGHRS and CDR2 YFSETQ. This CDR3 spans 13 amino acids.